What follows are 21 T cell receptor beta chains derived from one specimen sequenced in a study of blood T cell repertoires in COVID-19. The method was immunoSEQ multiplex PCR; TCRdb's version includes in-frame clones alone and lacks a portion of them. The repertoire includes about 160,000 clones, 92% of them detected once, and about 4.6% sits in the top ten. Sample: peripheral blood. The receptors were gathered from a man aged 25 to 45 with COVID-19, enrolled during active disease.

The CDR3 is CASGYGSPNYGYTF. CDR3 sequence (DNA): TGTGCTAGTGGTTACGGTTCCCCTAACTATGGCTACACCTTC. J is TRBJ1-2 and V is TRBV12-5; no clear D. Germline assignment: CDR1 LGHNT and CDR2 FRNRAP. This CDR3 has 14 amino acids. V lost 4 bases and J 0 bases, leaving 9 bases between the germline ends.

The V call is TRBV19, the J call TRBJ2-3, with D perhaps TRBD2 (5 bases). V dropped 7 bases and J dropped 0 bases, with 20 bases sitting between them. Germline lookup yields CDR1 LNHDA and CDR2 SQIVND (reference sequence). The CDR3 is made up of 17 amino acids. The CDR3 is CASTSAGVRSSTDTQYF. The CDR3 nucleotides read TGTGCCAGTACCTCCGCCGGGGTCAGGTCTAGCACAGATACGCAGTATTTT.

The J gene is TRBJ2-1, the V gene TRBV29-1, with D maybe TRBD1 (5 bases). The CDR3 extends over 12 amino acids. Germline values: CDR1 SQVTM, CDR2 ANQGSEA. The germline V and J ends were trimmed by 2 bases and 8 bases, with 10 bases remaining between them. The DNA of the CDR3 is TGCAGCGTTGAACAGGGTGGGGATGAGCAGTTCTTC. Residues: CSVEQGGDEQFF.

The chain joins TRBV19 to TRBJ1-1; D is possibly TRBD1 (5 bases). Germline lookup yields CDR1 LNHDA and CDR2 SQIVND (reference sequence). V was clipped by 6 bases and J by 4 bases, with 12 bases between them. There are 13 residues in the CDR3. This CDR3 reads CASSPPGITEAFF. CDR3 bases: TGTGCCAGTAGCCCGCCAGGGATCACTGAAGCTTTCTTT.

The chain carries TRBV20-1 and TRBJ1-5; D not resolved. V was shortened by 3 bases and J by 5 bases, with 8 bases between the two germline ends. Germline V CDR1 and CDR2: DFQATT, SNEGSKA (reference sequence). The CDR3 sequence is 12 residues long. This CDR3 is CSASGGDQPQHF. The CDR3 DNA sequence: TGCAGTGCTAGTGGAGGAGATCAGCCCCAGCATTTT.

The CDR3 region is CASSPDRTFYEQYF. The CDR3 nucleotides read TGTGCCAGCAGTCCAGACAGGACCTTCTACGAGCAGTACTTC. The chain is built from TRBV27 and TRBJ2-7, with D tentatively TRBD1 (6 bases). Germline V gene sequence: CDR1 MNHEY, CDR2 SMNVEV (reference sequence). The CDR3 length is 14 residues. The V end lost 5 bases, the J end lost 3 bases, and 14 bases lay between the germline ends.

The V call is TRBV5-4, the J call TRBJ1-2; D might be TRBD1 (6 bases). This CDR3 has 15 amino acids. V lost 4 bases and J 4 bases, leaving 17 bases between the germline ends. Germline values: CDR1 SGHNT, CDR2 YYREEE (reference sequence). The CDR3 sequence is CASSPDLQGIYGYTF. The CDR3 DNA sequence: TGTGCCAGCAGCCCCGATCTCCAGGGGATCTATGGCTACACCTTC. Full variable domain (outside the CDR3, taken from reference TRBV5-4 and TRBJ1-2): ETGVTQSPTHLIKTRGQQVTLRCSSQSGHNTVSWYQQALGQGPQFIFQYYREEENGRGNFPPRFSGLQFPNYSSELNVNALELDDSALYLCASSPDLQGIYGYTFGSGTRLTVV.

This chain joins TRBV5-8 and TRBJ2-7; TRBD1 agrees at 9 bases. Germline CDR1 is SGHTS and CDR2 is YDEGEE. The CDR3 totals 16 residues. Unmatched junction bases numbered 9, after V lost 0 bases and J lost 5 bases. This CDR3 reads CASSLGIGTGTHEQYF. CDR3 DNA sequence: TGTGCCAGCAGCTTGGGAATCGGGACAGGGACCCACGAGCAGTACTTC.

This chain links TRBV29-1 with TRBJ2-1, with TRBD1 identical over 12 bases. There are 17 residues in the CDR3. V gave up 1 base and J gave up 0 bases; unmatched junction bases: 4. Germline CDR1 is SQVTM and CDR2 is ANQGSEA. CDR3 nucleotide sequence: TGCAGCGTTGAAGGGGGGACAGGGGGCCGCTCCTACAATGAGCAGTTCTTC. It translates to CSVEGGTGGRSYNEQFF.

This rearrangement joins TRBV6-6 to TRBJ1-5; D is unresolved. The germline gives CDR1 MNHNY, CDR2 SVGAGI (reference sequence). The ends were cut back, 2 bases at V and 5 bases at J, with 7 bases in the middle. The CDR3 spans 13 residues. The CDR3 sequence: CASSYGEDQPQHF. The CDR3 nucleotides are TGTGCCAGCAGTTACGGGGAGGATCAGCCCCAGCATTTT.

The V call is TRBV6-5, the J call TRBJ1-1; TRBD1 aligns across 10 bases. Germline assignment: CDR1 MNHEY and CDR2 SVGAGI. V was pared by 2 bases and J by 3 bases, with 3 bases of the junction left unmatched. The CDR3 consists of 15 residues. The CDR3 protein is CASSYGTGADTEAFF. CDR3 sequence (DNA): TGTGCCAGCAGTTACGGGACAGGGGCGGACACTGAAGCTTTCTTT.

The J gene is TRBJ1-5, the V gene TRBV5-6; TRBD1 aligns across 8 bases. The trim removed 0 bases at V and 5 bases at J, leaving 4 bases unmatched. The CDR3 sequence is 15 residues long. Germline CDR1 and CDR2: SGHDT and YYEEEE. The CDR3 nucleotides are TGTGCCAGCAGCTTGGGACAGGGGTTGTATCAGCCCCAGCATTTT. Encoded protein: CASSLGQGLYQPQHF.

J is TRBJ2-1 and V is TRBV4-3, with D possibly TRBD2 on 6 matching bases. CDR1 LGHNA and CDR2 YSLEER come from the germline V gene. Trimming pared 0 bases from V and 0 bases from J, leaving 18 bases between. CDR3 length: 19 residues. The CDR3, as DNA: TGCGCCAGCAGCCAAGAAGCCGGGATGGCGGGGAGCTCCTACAATGAGCAGTTCTTC. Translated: CASSQEAGMAGSSYNEQFF.

This CDR3 reads CARVYSGVSRETQYF. CDR3 bases: TGTGCCAGAGTATACAGCGGCGTCTCCAGGGAGACCCAGTACTTC. This chain joins TRBV21-1 and TRBJ2-5; the DNA was not compared with TRBD2, the D call given in the table. TRBV21-1 has pseudogene status. The CDR3 contains 15 residues.

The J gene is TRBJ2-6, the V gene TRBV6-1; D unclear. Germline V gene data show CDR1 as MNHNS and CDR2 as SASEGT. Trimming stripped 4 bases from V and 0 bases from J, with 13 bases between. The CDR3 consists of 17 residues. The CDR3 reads CASSAAGPRSGANVLTF. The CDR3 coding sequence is TGTGCCAGCAGTGCTGCTGGGCCCCGCTCTGGGGCCAACGTCCTGACTTTC.

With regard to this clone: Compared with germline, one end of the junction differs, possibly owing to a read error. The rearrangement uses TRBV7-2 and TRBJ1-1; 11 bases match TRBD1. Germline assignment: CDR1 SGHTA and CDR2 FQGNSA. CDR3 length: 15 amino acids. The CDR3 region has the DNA TGTGCCAGCAGTTTAGGGACAGGGGGGTATCCTGAAGCTTTCTTT. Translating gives CASSLGTGGYPEAFF.

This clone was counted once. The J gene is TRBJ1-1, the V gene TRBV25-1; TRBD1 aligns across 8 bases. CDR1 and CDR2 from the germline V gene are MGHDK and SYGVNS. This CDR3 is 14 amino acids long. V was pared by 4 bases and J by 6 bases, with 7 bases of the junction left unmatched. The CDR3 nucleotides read TGTGCCAGCAGTGGGTTGACAGGGGCGGCTGAAGCTTTCTTT. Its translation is CASSGLTGAAEAFF.

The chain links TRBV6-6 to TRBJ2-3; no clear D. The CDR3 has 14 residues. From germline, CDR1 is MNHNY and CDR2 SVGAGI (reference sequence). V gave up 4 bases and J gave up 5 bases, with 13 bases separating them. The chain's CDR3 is CASSFEERIDTQYF. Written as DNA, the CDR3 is TGTGCCAGCAGTTTCGAGGAAAGGATAGATACGCAGTATTTT.

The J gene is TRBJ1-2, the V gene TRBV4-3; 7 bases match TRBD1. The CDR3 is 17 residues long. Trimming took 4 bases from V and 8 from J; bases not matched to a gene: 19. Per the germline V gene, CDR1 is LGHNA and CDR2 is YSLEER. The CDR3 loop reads CASSLKYRTGEHQGYTF. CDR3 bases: TGCGCCAGCAGCCTGAAATACCGTACAGGGGAACATCAGGGCTACACCTTC.

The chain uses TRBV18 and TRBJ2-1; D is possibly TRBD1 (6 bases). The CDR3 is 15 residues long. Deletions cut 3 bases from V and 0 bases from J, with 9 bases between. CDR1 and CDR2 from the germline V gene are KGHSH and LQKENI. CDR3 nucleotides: TGTGCCAGCTCACCCCAGGGGAGCTCCTACAATGAGCAGTTCTTC. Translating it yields CASSPQGSSYNEQFF.

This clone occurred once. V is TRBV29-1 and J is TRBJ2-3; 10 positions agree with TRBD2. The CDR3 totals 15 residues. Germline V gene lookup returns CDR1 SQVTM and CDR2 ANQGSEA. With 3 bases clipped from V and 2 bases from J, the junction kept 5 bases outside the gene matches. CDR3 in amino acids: CSVDQREGLTDTQYF. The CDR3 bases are TGCAGCGTTGACCAGCGGGAGGGCCTCACAGATACGCAGTATTTT.